This T cell receptor (beta chain) came from a study of CD4 and CD8 cells across lung adenocarcinoma regions. Worth noting for this clonotype: One end of the junction does not line up with germline, which may come from a read error.

Donors had localized lung adenocarcinoma, a non-small cell lung cancer. This CDR3 spans 15 amino acids. Germline CDR1 MNHNS, CDR2 SASEGT. Using its own MiXCR run on the PCR reads, TCRdb lists one record per CDR3 protein. The sample lists 9,000 to 15,000 distinct CDR3 sequences; about 50% were seen once. Sample: CD8+ T cells from the center of a lung tumor. The chain couples TRBV6-1 to TRBJ2-1, with TRBD2 as a possible D gene (6 bases). The TCR sequence derives from a female donor with lung adenocarcinoma. The CD4 and CD8 labels of this study may be unreliable. This chain's CDR3 is CVSGFSGVSGNAQFF. In DNA form, the CDR3 reads TGTGTCAGCGGATTCTCCGGGGTTAGCGGCAATGCGCAGTTTTTC.